A selection of T cell receptor beta chains follows, all from one sample in a study of Graves' ophthalmopathy and Graves' hyperthyroidism. TCRdb independently ran MiXCR on the multiplex PCR reads; one entry per CDR3 protein. This table has almost 750,000 distinct CDR3 sequences, around 40% appearing once. The specimen was peripheral blood. The receptors stem from an adult man with Graves' ophthalmopathy. The CDR3 runs from the conserved cysteine through the conserved F or W. A D gene is named only where the DNA matches it firmly. Part of the rows lack a size; the others show once, few, many or a class for expanded clones.

V: TRBV5-5; J: TRBJ1-1; size: many; D: .; DNA: TGTGCCAGCAGCTCTTCGGACAACACTGAAGCTTTCTTT; CDR3: CASSSSDNTEAFF
V: TRBV5-1; J: TRBJ2-7; size: .; D: .; DNA: TGTGCCAGCAGCTCTTCCCTTTACTACGAGCGGTACTTC; CDR3: CASSSSLYYERYF
V: TRBV25-1; J: TRBJ1-4; size: .; D: .; DNA: TGTGCCAGCAGCTCCCCTTCCCCTGGTGAAAAACTGTTTTTT; CDR3: CASSSPSPGEKLFF
V: TRBV4-1; J: TRBJ1-2; size: .; D: .; DNA: TGCGCCAGCAGCCAAGATCCCAGGGACTATGGCTACACCTTC; CDR3: CASSQDPRDYGYTF
V: TRBV7-9; J: TRBJ2-6; size: many; D: .; DNA: TGTGCCAGCAGCTTGGCGCTGGGGACTGGGGCCAACGTCCTGACTTTC; CDR3: CASSLALGTGANVLTF
V: TRBV10-3; J: TRBJ1-6; size: .; D: .; DNA: TGTGCCAGCAGTTTGGAGGCAGGGGTAGATTCACCCCTCCACTTT; CDR3: CASSLEAGVDSPLHF
V: TRBV2; J: TRBJ2-7; size: once; D: .; DNA: TGTGCCAGCAGTTATTCTCGGGACGGTCCCTACGAGCAGTACTTC; CDR3: CASSYSRDGPYEQYF
V: TRBV19; J: TRBJ2-5; size: .; D: TRBD1; DNA: TGTGCCACCGGGAGACAGGGGACGGAGACCCAGTACTTC; CDR3: CATGRQGTETQYF
V: TRBV7-9; J: TRBJ1-2; size: .; D: .; DNA: TGTGCCAGTAGTGCCCTGATAGGGTCTGGCTACACCTTC; CDR3: CASSALIGSGYTF
V: TRBV20-1; J: TRBJ2-5; size: many; D: .; DNA: TGCAGTGCGAGAAGACAAGAGACCCAGTACTTC; CDR3: CSARRQETQYF
V: TRBV29-1; J: TRBJ1-3; size: .; D: .; DNA: TGCAGCGTTCTGATAGGTCCGTCTATCTCTGGAAACACCATATATTTT; CDR3: CSVLIGPSISGNTIYF
V: TRBV25-1; J: TRBJ2-7; size: few; D: .; DNA: TGTGCCAGCAGTAGACCAGGGGATTCTGACGAGCAGTACTTC; CDR3: CASSRPGDSDEQYF
V: TRBV7-9; J: TRBJ1-4; size: .; D: TRBD1; DNA: TGTGCCAGCAGCTTGACAGGGGGCTATCGAACTAATGAAAAACTGTTTTTT; CDR3: CASSLTGGYRTNEKLFF
V: TRBV29-1; J: TRBJ2-7; size: many; D: TRBD1; DNA: TGCAGCGTGTCGGGACAGGGTTACGAGCAGTACTTC; CDR3: CSVSGQGYEQYF
V: TRBV2; J: TRBJ1-5; size: .; D: .; DNA: TGTGCCAGCAGACCGTCAGGGAATAGCAATCAGCCCCAGCATTTT; CDR3: CASRPSGNSNQPQHF
V: TRBV28; J: TRBJ1-2; size: .; D: TRBD1; DNA: TGTGCCAGTACCGAGGACAGGGGGCAGGGCTACACCTTC; CDR3: CASTEDRGQGYTF
V: TRBV20-1; J: TRBJ2-5; size: .; D: .; DNA: TGCAGTGCTAGAAGCCGGGGACGGAAGCAAGAGACCCAGTACTTC; CDR3: CSARSRGRKQETQYF
V: TRBV28; J: TRBJ1-2; size: once; D: TRBD1; DNA: TGTGCCAGCAGCCGGACAGGGGTCCTCGCTAACTATGGCTACACCTTC; CDR3: CASSRTGVLANYGYTF
V: TRBV12-3/TRBV12-4; J: TRBJ1-5; size: many; D: .; DNA: TGTGCCAGCAGTTTATTGGCGGGCAGCAATCAGCCCCAGCATTTT; CDR3: CASSLLAGSNQPQHF
V: TRBV11-2; J: TRBJ2-5; size: once; D: TRBD2; DNA: TGTGCCAGCAGCTTACGGTTTCTGGGACGGGGGGGAGAGACCCAGTACTTC; CDR3: CASSLRFLGRGGETQYF
V: TRBV3-1; J: TRBJ2-7; size: .; D: TRBD2; DNA: TGTGCCAGCAGGGGGGGGTTCTACGAGCAGTACTTC; CDR3: CASRGGFYEQYF
V: TRBV2; J: TRBJ1-2; size: .; D: .; DNA: TGTGCCAGCAGTGAATGGGATTACGAGCAGGTCTATGGCTACACCTTC; CDR3: CASSEWDYEQVYGYTF
V: TRBV20-1; J: TRBJ2-3; size: .; D: .; DNA: TGCAGTGCTAGTGACCTCGGTCGTCCCACAGATACGCAGTATTTT; CDR3: CSASDLGRPTDTQYF
V: TRBV2; J: TRBJ1-2; size: many; D: TRBD1; DNA: TGTGCCAGCAGCTCCGAACCTACAGGGGACGGCTACACCTTC; CDR3: CASSSEPTGDGYTF
V: TRBV5-1; J: TRBJ2-7; size: many; D: .; DNA: TGCGCCAGCAGCTTTGGAGGGACGGACTACGAGCAGTACTTC; CDR3: CASSFGGTDYEQYF
V: TRBV11-1; J: TRBJ2-7; size: .; D: TRBD1; DNA: TGTGCCAGCAGTTACCGCGACAGGGATGACGCCTACGAGCAGTACTTC; CDR3: CASSYRDRDDAYEQYF
V: TRBV3-1; J: TRBJ2-7; size: many; D: TRBD1; DNA: TGTGCCAGCAGCCAAGGGACAGGCGAAACCTACGAGCAGTACTTC; CDR3: CASSQGTGETYEQYF
V: TRBV19; J: TRBJ2-7; size: few; D: TRBD1; DNA: TGTGCCAGTAGTCGACAGGGGTCCACCTACGAGCAGTACTTC; CDR3: CASSRQGSTYEQYF
V: TRBV29-1; J: TRBJ1-4; size: many; D: TRBD1; DNA: TGCAGCGGAACAGGGACAGGGGAACTGTTTTTT; CDR3: CSGTGTGELFF
V: TRBV6-1; J: TRBJ2-2; size: .; D: TRBD2; DNA: TGTGCCAGCAGCGAACGGACTAGCGGGGTCGCGAACACCGGGGAGCTGTTTTTT; CDR3: CASSERTSGVANTGELFF
V: TRBV11-2; J: TRBJ1-4; size: .; D: .; DNA: TGTGCCAGCAGCTTATTGGGTGCTAATGAAAAACTGTTTTTT; CDR3: CASSLLGANEKLFF
V: TRBV20-1; J: TRBJ2-2; size: .; D: .; DNA: TGCAGTGCTAGGTCCCCCTTGGCCGGGGAGCTGTTTTTT; CDR3: CSARSPLAGELFF
V: TRBV7-2; J: TRBJ2-5; size: many; D: .; DNA: TGTGCCAGCAGCTTGGGACGGTTGTCAGGACAAGAGACCCAGTACTTC; CDR3: CASSLGRLSGQETQYF
V: TRBV2; J: TRBJ2-5; size: many; D: .; DNA: TGTGCCAGCAGGGACAGCACGGGGCAAGAGACCCAGTACTTC; CDR3: CASRDSTGQETQYF
V: TRBV10-3; J: TRBJ1-1; size: .; D: .; DNA: TGTGCCAGCAGTTACCTAGCTCCTGGGAAGTCTGAAGCTTTCTTT; CDR3: CASSYLAPGKSEAFF
V: TRBV20-1; J: TRBJ1-1; size: few; D: TRBD1; DNA: TGCAGTGCCATAGACAGGGCATACACTGAAGCTTTCTTT; CDR3: CSAIDRAYTEAFF
V: TRBV25-1; J: TRBJ2-2; size: .; D: .; DNA: TGTGCCAGCAGTTTAGGGGTTTTTGACACCGGGGAGCTGTTTTTT; CDR3: CASSLGVFDTGELFF
V: TRBV19; J: TRBJ1-4; size: few; D: .; DNA: TGTGCCAGTAGTATACAGGGTGAAAAACTGTTTTTT; CDR3: CASSIQGEKLFF
V: TRBV13; J: TRBJ2-7; size: .; D: TRBD1; DNA: TGTGCCAGCAGCCCGGGACAGGACCCCTACGAGCAGTACTTC; CDR3: CASSPGQDPYEQYF
V: TRBV10-3; J: TRBJ1-4; size: .; D: .; DNA: TGTGCCAGCAGTTACTTACAGGACCGTCAAGGAGAAAAACTGTTTTTT; CDR3: CASSYLQDRQGEKLFF
V: TRBV11-2; J: TRBJ1-2; size: few; D: .; DNA: TGTGCCATCAGACAGCTCGGCGTCTATGGCTACACCTTC; CDR3: CAIRQLGVYGYTF
V: TRBV7-2; J: TRBJ1-2; size: .; D: TRBD1; DNA: TGTGCCAGCAGCCTGACAGGGTACTATGGCCACACCTTC; CDR3: CASSLTGYYGHTF